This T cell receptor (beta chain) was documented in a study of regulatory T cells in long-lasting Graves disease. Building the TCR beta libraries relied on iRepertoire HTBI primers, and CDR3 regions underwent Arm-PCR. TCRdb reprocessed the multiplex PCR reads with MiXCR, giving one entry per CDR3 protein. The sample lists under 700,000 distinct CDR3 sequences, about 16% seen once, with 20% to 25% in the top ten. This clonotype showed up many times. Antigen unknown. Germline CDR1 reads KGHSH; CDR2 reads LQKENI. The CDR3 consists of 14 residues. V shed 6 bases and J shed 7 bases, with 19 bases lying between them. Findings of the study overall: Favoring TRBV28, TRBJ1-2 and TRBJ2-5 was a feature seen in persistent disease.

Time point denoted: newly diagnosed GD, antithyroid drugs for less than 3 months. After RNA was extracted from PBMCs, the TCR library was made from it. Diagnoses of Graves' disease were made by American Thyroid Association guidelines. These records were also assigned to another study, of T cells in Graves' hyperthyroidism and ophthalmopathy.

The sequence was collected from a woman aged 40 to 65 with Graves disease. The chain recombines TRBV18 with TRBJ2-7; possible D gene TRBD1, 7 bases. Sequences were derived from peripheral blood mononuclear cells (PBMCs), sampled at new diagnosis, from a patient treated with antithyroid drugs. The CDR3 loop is CASSAGQTTGEQYF. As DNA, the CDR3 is TGTGCCAGCTCGGCGGGACAGACGACGGGGGAGCAGTACTTC.